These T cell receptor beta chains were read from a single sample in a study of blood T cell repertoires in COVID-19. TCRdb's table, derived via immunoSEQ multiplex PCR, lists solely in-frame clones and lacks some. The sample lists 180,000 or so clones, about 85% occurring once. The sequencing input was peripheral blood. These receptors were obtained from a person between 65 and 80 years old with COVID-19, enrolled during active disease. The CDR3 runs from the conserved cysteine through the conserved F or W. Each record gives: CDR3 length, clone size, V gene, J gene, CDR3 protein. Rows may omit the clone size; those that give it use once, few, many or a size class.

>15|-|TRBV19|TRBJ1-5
CASSLTGGPNQPQHF
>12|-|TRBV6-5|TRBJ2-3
CASSLEGDTQYF
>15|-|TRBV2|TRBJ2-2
CASSPSGGASGELFF
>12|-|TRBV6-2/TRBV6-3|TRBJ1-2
CASSYEALGYTF
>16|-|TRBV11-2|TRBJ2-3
CASSLLAGGSTDTQYF
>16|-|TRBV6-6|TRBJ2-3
CASSYTGTTSTDTQYF
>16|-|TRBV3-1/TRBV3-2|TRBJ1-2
CASSQGNRGRNYGYTF
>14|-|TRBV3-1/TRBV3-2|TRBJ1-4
CASSQGGAGEKLFF
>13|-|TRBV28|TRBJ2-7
CASSLASRGEQYF
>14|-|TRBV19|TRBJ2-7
CASSLGGAVYEQYF
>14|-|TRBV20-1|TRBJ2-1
CSASVASWDNEQFF
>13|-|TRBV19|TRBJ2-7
CASSIESWAEQYF
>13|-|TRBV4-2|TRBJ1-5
CASSQEGAQPQHF
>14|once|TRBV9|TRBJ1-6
CASSVAGENSPLHF
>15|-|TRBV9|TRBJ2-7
CASSVGGTGHNEQYF
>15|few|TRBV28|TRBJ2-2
CASSGAPIDTGELFF
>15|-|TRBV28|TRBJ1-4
CASSPHSQGDEKLFF
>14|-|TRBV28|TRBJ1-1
CASSPRRENTEAFF
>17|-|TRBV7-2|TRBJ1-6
CASSFTGTSKTGSPLHF
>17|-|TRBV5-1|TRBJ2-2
CASSWGLRVRTTGELFF